This T cell receptor (beta chain) was sequenced for a study of identical twins. V was shortened by 0 bases and J by 2 bases, with 8 bases between the two germline ends. Germline CDR1 reads MNHEY; CDR2 reads SVGAGI. This CDR3 is built from 15 residues. The study's findings and limits: Excess sharing by twins proved weaker in beta out-of-frame sequences. Beta clonotypes that were abundant in cord blood contained fewer insertions, a pattern absent from memory repertoires.

TCRdb independently ran MiXCR on the 5' RACE reads; one entry per CDR3 protein. The data contain fewer than 250,000 distinct CDR3 sequences, about 7.5% of them singletons. This clonotype was counted between two and nine times. Its specificity is not known. The data also belong to a second study, concerning yellow fever vaccine responses in identical twins.

The clonotype originates from a woman younger than 30 in good health. The rearrangement uses TRBV6-5 and TRBJ2-4, with D possibly matching TRBD2 (7 bases). Sequencing input: CD8+ T cells sorted from blood. CDR3 sequence reads: CASSYSGGPKNIQYF. In DNA, the CDR3 is TGTGCCAGCAGTTACTCGGGGGGGCCCAAAAACATTCAGTACTTC.